This T cell receptor (beta chain) derives from a study of blood T cells in healthy people across ages (dated by TCRdb to the mid-2010s). As for the study more broadly: In model experiments, template switching captured roughly one uniquely barcoded TCR beta cDNA molecule for every two T cells. Age-related changes in TCR beta repertoire diversity were measured in the study by deep sequencing normalized with unique cDNA molecular identifiers. Four age groups were formed from the donors: young (average approximately 15 years), middle-aged (approximately 39), aged (about 62) and long-lived (82). To avoid experimental bias, donors of different ages were spread randomly across the sequencing lanes. For two donors (one aged 18 to 29 and one aged 80 or older), the study analyzed two additional independent replicas of 1 million unique cDNA reads from the same blood draw.

The CDR3 holds 15 amino acids from the cysteine to the phenylalanine. Only CDR3 DNA remains: 45 bases, in frame from the first base. Trimming takes 5 bases from V and 3 bases from J, and the germline ends sit 13 bases apart. CDR1 and CDR2 (SGHTA, FQGNSA) derive from the germline V gene. The library was prepared using 5' RACE. Sequencing used an Illumina HiSeq 2500. A second PCR of roughly 6 to 11 cycles was run with a J-beta primer mix and a sample-barcoded 5' primer. Each TCR beta cDNA molecule received a unique molecular identifier from a template-switch 5' adaptor carrying 12 random nucleotides. Each sample yielded at least 3 million CDR3-containing paired-end reads. First-strand cDNA synthesis was performed from all RNA using the Mint cDNA synthesis kit, with priming by a TRBC-specific oligonucleotide. Following uracil-DNA glycosylase treatment, all cDNA underwent a first 18-cycle PCR with the universal primers M1SS and BC2_uni_R. In the original analysis: For normalization, 1 million high-quality reads were randomly selected from each sample, with every read carrying a distinct molecular identifier. Instead of being binned into consensus sequences, reads that shared molecular identifiers were thrown out. MiTCR, run with a Q25 quality threshold and the strictest error-elimination algorithm, handled CDR3 identification, clonotype clustering and error correction. A nonparametric unseen species model with Euler transformation was used to estimate a lower bound on total TCR beta diversity. TCRdb reworked the public reads: Q25 trimming with fastp, MiXCR clone assembly, productive beta chains retained. Each CDR3 protein gets just one entry, which takes the most common genes and DNA from the rows behind it. TCRdb, not the authors, supplied the V and J calls. The sample contains 700,000 to 900,000 distinct CDR3 sequences, roughly 50% of them found a single time. Jointly, the top ten make up approximately 40% of the sample.

General study outcomes and caveats: Compared with the aged group, more naive CD4+ T cells, fewer expanded clones and increased TCR diversity were shown by the long-lived group, suggesting age selection. Total diversity estimates from one million sequenced T cells were considered lower bounds and underestimates. There was a strong correlation between observed TCR beta diversity and the percentage of naive T cells measured by flow cytometry. Donor CMV infection status was unknown, potentially confounding age-related changes in expanded clonotypes. As age increased, observed TCR beta diversity per million T cells dropped in a roughly linear way, and a significant reduction was already evident by age about 36. Bulk unsorted PBMC profiling prevented conclusive comparison of naive and antigen-experienced compartments.

Donors were under 40 systemically healthy Caucasian individuals from Russia aged about 6 to 100 years. About 10 milliliters of peripheral blood were drawn from each donor into EDTA-treated Vacutainer tubes. PBMCs were isolated by Ficoll-Paque density-gradient centrifugation, with at least 6 million obtained per sample. Total RNA was extracted from PBMCs with Trizol reagent, with at least 5.5 micrograms obtained per sample. Naive CD45RAhigh/CD27high T cell percentages were measured by flow cytometry on a PBMC aliquot from every donor. As to this clonotype: Its specific antigen is unknown. No much larger clonotype is one base removed from it; base qualities were not supplied.

Sequenced material: blood. The V gene is TRBV7-2 and the J gene is TRBJ2-2; a weak D assignment points to TRBD2 (6 bases agree). This receptor was obtained from an elderly man in good health. The sequence in DNA is TGTGCCAGCAGCCTCGGAGGGCTGGACACCGGGGAGCTGTTTTTT. It encodes CASSLGGLDTGELFF.